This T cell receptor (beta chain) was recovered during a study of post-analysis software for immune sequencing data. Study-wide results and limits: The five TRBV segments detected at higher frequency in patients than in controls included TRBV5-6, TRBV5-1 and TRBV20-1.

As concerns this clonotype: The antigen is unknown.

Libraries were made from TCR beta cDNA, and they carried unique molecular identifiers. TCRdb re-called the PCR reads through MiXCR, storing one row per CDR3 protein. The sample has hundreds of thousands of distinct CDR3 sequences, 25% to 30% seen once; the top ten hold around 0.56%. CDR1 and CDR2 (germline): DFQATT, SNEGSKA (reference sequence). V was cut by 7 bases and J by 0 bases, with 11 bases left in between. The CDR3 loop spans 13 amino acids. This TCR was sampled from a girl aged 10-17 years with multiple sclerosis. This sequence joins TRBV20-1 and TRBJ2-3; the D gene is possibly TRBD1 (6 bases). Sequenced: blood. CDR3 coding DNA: TGCAGTGAGGGGGATACTAGCACAGATACGCAGTATTTT. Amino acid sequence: CSEGDTSTDTQYF.